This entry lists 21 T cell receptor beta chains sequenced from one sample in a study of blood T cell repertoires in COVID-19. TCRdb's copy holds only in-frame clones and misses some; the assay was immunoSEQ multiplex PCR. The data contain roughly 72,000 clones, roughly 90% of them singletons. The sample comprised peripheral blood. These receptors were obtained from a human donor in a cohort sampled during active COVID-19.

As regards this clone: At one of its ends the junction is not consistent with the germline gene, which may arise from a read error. The CDR3 DNA is TGTGCCAGCAGTTTAGTAGGGTTACACCGGGGAGCTGTTTTT. Amino acid sequence: CASSLVGLHRGAVF. This chain connects TRBV27 to TRBJ2-2, with D perhaps matching TRBD2 (5 bases). CDR1 MNHEY and CDR2 SMNVEV come from the germline V gene (reference sequence). The CDR3 has 14 residues.

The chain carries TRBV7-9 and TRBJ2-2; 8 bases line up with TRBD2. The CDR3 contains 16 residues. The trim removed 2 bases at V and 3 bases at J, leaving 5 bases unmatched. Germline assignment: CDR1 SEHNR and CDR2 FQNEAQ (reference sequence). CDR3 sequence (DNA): TGTGCCAGCAGCTTATATCGGGGGGGAGACACCGGGGAGCTGTTTTTT. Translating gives CASSLYRGGDTGELFF. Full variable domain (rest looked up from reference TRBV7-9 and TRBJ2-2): DTGVSQNPRHKITKRGQNVTFRCDPISEHNRLYWYRQTLGQGPEFLTYFQNEAQLEKSRLLSDRFSAERPKGSFSTLEIQRTEQGDSAMYLCASSLYRGGDTGELFFGEGSRLTVL.

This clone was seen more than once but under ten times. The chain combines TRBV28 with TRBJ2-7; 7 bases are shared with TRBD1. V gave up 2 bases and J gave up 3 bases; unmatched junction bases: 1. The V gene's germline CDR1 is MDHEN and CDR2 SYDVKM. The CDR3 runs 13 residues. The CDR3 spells CASSLGTVYEQYF. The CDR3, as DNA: TGTGCCAGCAGTTTAGGGACAGTCTACGAGCAGTACTTC.

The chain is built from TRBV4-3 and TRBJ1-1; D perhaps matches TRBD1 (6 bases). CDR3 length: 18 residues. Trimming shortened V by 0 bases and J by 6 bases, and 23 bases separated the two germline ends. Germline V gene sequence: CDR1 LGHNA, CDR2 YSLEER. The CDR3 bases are TGCGCCAGCAGCCAAGATATAGGCCAAGGGGGTGAAAGGGCTGAAGCTTTCTTT. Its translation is CASSQDIGQGGERAEAFF.

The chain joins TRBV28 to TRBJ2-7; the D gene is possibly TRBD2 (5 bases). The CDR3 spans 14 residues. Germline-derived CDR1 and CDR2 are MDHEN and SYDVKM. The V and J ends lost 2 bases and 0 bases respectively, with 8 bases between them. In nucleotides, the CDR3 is TGTGCCAGCAGTTTAGTAGCGAACTCCTACGAGCAGTACTTC. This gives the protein CASSLVANSYEQYF.

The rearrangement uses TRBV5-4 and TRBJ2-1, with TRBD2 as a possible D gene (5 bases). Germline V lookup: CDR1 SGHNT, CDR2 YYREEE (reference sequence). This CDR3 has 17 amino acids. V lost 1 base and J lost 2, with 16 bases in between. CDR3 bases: TGTGCCAGCAGCTTGAACCCCCAGGCGGGCCCCTACAATGAGCAGTTCTTC. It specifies CASSLNPQAGPYNEQFF.

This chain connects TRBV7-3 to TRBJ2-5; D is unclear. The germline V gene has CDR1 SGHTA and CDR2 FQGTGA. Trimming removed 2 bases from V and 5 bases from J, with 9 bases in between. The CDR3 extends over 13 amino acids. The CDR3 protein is CASSLASTETQYF. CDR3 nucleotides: TGTGCCAGCAGCTTAGCGTCAACGGAGACCCAGTACTTC.

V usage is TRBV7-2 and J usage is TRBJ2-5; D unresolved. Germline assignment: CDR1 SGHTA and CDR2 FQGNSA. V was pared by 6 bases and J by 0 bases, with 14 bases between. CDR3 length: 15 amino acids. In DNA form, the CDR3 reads TGTGCCAGCAGTCCCGCCCCCAGGTACCAAGAGACCCAGTACTTC. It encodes CASSPAPRYQETQYF.

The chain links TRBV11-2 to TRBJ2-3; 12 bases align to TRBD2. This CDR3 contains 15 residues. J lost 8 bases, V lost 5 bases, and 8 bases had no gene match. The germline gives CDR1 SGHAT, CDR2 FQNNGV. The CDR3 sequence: CASSPTSGGIGTQYF. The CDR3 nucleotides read TGTGCCAGCAGCCCAACTAGCGGGGGGATTGGTACGCAGTATTTT.

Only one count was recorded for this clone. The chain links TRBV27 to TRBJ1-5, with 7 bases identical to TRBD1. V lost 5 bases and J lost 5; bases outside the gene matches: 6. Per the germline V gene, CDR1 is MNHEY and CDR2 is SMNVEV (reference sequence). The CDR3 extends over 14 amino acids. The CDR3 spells CASSLRGSYQPQHF. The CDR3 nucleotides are TGTGCCAGCAGTCTCAGGGGGTCCTATCAGCCCCAGCATTTT.

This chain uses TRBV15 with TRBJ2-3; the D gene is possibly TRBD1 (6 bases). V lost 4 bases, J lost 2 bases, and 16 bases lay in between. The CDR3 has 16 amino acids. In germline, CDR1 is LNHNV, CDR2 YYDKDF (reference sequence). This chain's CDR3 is CATSNPQGPFTDTQYF. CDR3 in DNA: TGTGCCACCAGCAACCCCCAGGGGCCCTTCACAGATACGCAGTATTTT.

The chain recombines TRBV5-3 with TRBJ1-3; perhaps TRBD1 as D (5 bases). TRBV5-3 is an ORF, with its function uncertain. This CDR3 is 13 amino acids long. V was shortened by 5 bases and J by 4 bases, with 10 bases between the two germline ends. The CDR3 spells CARRWTFGNTIYF. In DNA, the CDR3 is TGTGCCAGAAGATGGACATTCGGAAACACCATATATTTT.

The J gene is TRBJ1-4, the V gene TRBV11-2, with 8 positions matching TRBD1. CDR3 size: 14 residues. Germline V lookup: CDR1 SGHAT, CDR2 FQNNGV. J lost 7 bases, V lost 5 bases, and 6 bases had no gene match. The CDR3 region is CASSKDRESEKLFF. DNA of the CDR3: TGTGCCAGCAGCAAGGACAGGGAGAGTGAAAAACTGTTTTTT.

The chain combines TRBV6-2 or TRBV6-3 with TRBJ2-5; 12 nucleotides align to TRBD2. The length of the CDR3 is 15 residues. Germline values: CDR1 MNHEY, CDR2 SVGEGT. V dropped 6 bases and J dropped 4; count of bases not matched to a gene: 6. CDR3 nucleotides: TGTGCCAGCAGCCTAGCGGGAGGGAGACTAGAGACCCAGTACTTC. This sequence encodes CASSLAGGRLETQYF.

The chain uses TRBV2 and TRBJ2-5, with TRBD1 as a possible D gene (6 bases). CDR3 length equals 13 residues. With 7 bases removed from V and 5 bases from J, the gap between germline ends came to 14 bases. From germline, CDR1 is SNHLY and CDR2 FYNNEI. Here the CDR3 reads CASNQGLGETQYF. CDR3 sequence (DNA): TGTGCCAGCAATCAGGGGCTTGGGGAGACCCAGTACTTC.

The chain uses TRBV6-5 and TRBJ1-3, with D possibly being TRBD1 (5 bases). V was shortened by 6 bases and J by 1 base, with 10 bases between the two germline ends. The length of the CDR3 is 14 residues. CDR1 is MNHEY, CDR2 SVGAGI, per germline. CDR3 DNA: TGTGCCAGCAGGGACACGCGATCTGGAAACACCATATATTTT. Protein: CASRDTRSGNTIYF.

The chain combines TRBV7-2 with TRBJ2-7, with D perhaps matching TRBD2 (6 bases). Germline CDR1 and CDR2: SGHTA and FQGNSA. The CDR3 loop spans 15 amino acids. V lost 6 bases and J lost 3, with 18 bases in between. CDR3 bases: TGTGCCAGCAGTACCGGGACGGCGGGGAACTACGAGCAGTACTTC. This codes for CASSTGTAGNYEQYF. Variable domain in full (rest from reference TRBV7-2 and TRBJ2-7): GAGVSQSPSNKVTEKGKDVELRCDPISGHTALYWYRQSLGQGLEFLIYFQGNSAPDKSGLPSDRFSAERTGGSVSTLTIQRTQQEDSAVYLCASSTGTAGNYEQYFGPGTRLTVT.

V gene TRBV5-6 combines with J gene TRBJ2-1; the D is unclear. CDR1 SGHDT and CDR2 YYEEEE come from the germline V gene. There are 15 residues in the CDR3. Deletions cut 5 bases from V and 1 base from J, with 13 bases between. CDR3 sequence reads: CASRYRPGSYNEQFF. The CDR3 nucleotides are TGTGCCAGCAGGTACCGTCCGGGTTCCTACAATGAGCAGTTCTTC.

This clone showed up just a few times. CDR3 sequence reads: CASSLPGVNTEAFF. CDR3 sequence (DNA): TGTGCCAGCAGCCTGCCGGGGGTGAACACTGAAGCTTTCTTT. J is TRBJ1-1 and V is TRBV14; possibly TRBD1 for D (5 bases). This CDR3 comprises 14 residues. V lost 4 bases and J lost 0, with 9 bases in between. Germline CDR1 SGHDN, CDR2 FVKESK.

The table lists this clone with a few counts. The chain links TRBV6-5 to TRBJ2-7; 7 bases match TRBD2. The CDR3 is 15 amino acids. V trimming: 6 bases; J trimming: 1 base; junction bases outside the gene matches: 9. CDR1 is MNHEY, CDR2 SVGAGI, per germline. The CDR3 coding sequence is TGTGCCAGCAGAACACAAAACGGGGGGTCCTACGAGCAGTACTTC. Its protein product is CASRTQNGGSYEQYF.

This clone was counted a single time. CDR3 protein: CASSQVPSGYQETQYF. The CDR3 DNA is TGCGCCAGCAGCCAAGTCCCTAGCGGTTACCAAGAGACCCAGTACTTC. This sequence joins TRBV4-1 and TRBJ2-5; 7 positions agree with TRBD2. CDR1 is MGHRA and CDR2 is YSYEKL in the germline V gene. V shed 1 base and J 0 bases; nucleotides not matched to a gene: 5. The CDR3 is 16 residues long.